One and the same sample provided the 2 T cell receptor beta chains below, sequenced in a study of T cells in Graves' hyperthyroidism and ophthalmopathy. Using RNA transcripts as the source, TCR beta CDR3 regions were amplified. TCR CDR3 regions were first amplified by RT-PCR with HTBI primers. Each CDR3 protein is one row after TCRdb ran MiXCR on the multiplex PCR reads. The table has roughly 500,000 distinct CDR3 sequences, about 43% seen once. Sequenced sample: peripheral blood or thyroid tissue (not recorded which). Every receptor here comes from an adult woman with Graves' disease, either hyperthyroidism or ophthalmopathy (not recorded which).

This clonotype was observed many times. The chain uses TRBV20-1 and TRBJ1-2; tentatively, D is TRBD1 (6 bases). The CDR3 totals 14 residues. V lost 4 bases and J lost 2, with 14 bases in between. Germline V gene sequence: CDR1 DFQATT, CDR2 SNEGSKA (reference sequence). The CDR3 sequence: CSAIEGGRNYGYTF. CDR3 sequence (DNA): TGCAGTGCTATAGAGGGGGGACGAAACTATGGCTACACCTTC.

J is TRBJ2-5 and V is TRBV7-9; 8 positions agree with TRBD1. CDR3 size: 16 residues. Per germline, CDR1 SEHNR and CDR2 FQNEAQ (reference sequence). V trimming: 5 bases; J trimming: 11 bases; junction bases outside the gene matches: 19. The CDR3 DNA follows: TGTGCCAGCAGCCCCCCCGGACAGGGCGATACCGGGGAGCAGTACTTC. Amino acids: CASSPPGQGDTGEQYF.